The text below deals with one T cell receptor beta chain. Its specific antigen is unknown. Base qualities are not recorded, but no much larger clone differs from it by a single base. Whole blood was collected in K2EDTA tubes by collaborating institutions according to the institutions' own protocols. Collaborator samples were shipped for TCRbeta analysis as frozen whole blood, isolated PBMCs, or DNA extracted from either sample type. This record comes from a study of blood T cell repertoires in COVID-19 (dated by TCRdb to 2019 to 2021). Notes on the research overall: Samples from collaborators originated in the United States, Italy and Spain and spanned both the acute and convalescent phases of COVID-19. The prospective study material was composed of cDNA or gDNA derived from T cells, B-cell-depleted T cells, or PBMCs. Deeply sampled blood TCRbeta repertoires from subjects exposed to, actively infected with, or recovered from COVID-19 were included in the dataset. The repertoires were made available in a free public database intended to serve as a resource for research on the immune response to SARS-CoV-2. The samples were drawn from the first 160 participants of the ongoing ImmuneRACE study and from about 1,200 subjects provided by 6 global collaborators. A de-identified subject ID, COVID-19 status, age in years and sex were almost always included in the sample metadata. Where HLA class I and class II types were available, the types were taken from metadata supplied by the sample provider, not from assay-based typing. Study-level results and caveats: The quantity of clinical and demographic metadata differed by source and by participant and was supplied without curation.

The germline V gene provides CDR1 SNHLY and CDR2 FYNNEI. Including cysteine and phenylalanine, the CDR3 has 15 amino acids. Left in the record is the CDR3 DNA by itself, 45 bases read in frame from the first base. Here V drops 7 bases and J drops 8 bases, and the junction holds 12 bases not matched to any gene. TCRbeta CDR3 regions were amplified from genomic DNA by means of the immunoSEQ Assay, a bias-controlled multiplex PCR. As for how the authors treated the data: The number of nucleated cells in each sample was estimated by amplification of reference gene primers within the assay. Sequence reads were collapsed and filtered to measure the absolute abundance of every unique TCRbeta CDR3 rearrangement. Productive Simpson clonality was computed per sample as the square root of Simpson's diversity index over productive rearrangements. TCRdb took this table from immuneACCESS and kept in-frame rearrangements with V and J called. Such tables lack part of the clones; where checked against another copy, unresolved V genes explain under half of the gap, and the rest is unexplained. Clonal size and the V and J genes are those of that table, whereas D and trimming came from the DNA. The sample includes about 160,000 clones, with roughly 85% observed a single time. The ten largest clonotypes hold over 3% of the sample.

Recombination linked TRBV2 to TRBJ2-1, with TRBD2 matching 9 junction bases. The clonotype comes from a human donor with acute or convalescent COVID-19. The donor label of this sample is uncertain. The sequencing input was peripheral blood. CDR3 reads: CASKGTASGADEQFF. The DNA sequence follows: TGTGCCAGCAAAGGTACGGCTAGCGGGGCCGATGAGCAGTTCTTC. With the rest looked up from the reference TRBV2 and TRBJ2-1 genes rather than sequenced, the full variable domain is EPEVTQTPSHQVTQMGQEVILRCVPISNHLYFYWYRQILGQKVEFLVSFYNNEISEKSEIFDDQFSVERPDGSNFTLKIRSTKLEDSAMYFCASKGTASGADEQFFGPGTRLTVL.